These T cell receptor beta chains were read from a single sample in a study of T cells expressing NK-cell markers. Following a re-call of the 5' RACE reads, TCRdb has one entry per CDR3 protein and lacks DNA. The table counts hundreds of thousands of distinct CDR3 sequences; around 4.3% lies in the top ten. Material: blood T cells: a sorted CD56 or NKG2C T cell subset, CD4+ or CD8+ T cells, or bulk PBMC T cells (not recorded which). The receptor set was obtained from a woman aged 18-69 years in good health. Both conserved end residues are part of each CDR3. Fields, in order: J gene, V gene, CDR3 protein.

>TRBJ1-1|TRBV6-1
CASSWDGYTEAFF
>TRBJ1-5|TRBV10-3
CAISESGQPQHF
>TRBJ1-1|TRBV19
CASSGRQGSEAFF
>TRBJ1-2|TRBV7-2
CASSPGTSYGYTF
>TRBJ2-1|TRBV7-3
CASSLTPGLAGVRNEQFF
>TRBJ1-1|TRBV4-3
CASSQDTGTTEAFF
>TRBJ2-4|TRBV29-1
CSVRETKNIQYF
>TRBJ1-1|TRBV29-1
CSVEQPGLHQSGAFF
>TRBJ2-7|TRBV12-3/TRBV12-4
CASRRVPGEQYF
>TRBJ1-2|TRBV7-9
CASSLTGAIATSGYTF
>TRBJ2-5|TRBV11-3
CASSLGGGAVGETQYF
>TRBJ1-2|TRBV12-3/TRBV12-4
CASSHPGGRQGSNGYTF
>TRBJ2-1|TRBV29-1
CSVAAGGEQFF
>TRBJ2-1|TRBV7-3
CASSLNADNEQFF
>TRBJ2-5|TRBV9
CASSQTGGETQYF
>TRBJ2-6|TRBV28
CASSLPGLAGVTGANVLTF
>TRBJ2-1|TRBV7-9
CASSPRLIQLSYNEQFF
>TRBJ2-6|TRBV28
CASRLGGSGVLTF
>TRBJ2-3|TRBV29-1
CSVPSTAVSTDTQYF
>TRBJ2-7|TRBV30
CACRVKRAGSYEQYF
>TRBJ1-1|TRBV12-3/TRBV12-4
CASRPIPVGTEAFF
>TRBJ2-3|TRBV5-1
CASSGPSGPNGDTQYF
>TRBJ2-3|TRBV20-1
CSAPARTITDTQYF
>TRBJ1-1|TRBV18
CASSPPGQGEAFF
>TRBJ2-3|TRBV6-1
CASSRGLATDTQYF
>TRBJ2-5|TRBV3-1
CASSQDGRVETQYF
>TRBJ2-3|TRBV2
CASSVQYTTDTQYF
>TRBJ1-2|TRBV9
CASSVASRLGGYTF
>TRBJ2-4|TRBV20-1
CSAVKGNGAKNIQYF
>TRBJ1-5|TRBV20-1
CSASQGNQPQHF
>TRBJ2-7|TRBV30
CAWSVPRGDSEQYF
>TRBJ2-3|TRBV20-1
CSARGYSGGNTDTQYF
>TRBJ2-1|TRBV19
CASINRGSSYNEQFF
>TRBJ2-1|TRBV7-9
CSSSPGATYNEQFF
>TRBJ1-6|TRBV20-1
CSAREGSGFGPLHF
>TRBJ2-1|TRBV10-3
CAISQQGRGSYNEQFF
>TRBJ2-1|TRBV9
CASSGTIADEQFF
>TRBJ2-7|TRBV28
CASSLSRGPYEQYF
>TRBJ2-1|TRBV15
CATSRDSASKHSKQFF
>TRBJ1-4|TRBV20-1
CSARRSEGKLFF
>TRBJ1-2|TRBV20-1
CSARDSGSYGYTF
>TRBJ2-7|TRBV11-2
CASSVLGPAVSSEQYF
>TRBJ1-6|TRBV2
CASSGEGGWLRSLHF
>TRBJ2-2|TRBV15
CATSPHGTTLNTGELFF
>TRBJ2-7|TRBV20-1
CSASGLSYEQYF
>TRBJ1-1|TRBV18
CASSPQLDTEAFF
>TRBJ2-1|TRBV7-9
CASRKMTGRYNEQFF
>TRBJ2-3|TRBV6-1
CASRDRDSRTDTQYF
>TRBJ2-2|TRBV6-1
CATFIAGGTGELFF
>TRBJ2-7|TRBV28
CASSLLASKQYF
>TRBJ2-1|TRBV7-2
CASSAPGGKQFF
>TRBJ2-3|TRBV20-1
CSASPLGPSTDTQYF
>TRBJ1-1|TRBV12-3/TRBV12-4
CASSLGLTVNTEAFF
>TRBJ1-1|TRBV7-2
CASSPRQDMNTEAFF
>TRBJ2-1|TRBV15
CATSRSIGNEQFF
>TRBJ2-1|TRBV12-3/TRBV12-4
CASSFLHNEQFF
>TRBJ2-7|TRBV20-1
CSAETSGYEQYF
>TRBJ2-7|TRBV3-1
CASSQPPVEPEQYF
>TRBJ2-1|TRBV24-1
CATSDLYEQFF